A selection of T cell receptor beta chains follows, all from one sample in a study of shared T cell receptors in the human thymus. TCRdb's copy holds only in-frame clones and misses some; the assay was immunoSEQ multiplex PCR. The sample has hundreds of thousands of clones, approximately 88% seen once. This sample was shared with a second study, whose subject was human thymus T cells.

Material: thymocytes. Receptor source: a boy under three years old with a congenital heart defect. The CDR3 runs from the conserved cysteine through the conserved F or W. A D gene is named only where the DNA matches it firmly. Clone size is given for some rows only: seen once, a few or many times, or a class if the clone is expanded.

V	size	J	D	CDR3	DNA
TRBV27	.	TRBJ1-5	TRBD1	CASSLAGTGLNQPQHF	TGTGCCAGCAGTTTAGCCGGGACAGGGCTCAATCAGCCCCAGCATTTT
TRBV7-8	.	TRBJ1-5	.	CASSLQLGRGPQPQHF	TGTGCCAGCAGCTTACAACTGGGGCGGGGGCCCCAGCCCCAGCATTTT
TRBV14	.	TRBJ1-4	.	CASSHGRLNEKLFF	TGTGCCAGCAGCCATGGCCGTCTCAATGAAAAACTGTTTTTT
TRBV5-1	.	TRBJ2-7	TRBD2	CASSLEGLAGGPVSSYEQYF	TGCGCCAGCAGCTTGGAGGGACTAGCGGGAGGGCCGGTCAGCTCCTACGAGCAGTACTTC
TRBV5-8	.	TRBJ2-2	TRBD1	CASSPSFRGRYGELFF	TGTGCCAGCAGCCCGAGTTTTAGGGGGCGGTACGGGGAGCTGTTTTTT
TRBV4-2	.	TRBJ2-4	TRBD2	CASSQGESGSVGAGIQYF	TGTGCCAGCAGCCAAGGTGAGAGCGGGAGTGTCGGGGCGGGCATTCAGTACTTC
TRBV5-4	.	TRBJ1-1	TRBD1	CASSKQGAGTEAFF	TGTGCCAGCAGCAAACAGGGGGCAGGAACTGAAGCTTTCTTT
TRBV5-8	.	TRBJ2-1	.	CASSRSGTPLYNEQFF	TGTGCCAGCAGCCGATCTGGGACACCCCTTTACAATGAGCAGTTCTTC
TRBV30	few	TRBJ1-1	.	CAWSAHYTEAFF	TGTGCCTGGAGTGCCCATTACACTGAAGCTTTCTTT
TRBV4-3	.	TRBJ2-3	.	CASSQGVAVITQYF	TGCGCCAGCAGCCAAGGGGTAGCGGTGATTACGCAGTATTTT
TRBV7-3	.	TRBJ2-4	TRBD2	CASSPGLAGKNIQYF	TGTGCCAGCAGCCCCGGACTAGCGGGAAAAAACATTCAGTACTTC
TRBV7-6	.	TRBJ2-1	TRBD2	CASSSPGSGRTDEQFF	TGTGCCAGCAGCTCGCCGGGTAGCGGGAGGACCGATGAGCAGTTCTTC
TRBV7-9	.	TRBJ1-2	TRBD1	CASSHEGALGYTF	TGTGCCAGCAGTCACGAGGGGGCCCTCGGCTACACCTTC
TRBV11-3	.	TRBJ2-7	TRBD2	CASSLGSSGREQYF	TGTGCCAGCAGCTTAGGATCTAGCGGCCGGGAGCAGTACTTC
TRBV7-9	.	TRBJ2-1	TRBD2	CASSPSGTSGRPGYNEQFF	TGTGCCAGCAGTCCATCCGGGACTAGCGGGAGGCCCGGCTACAATGAGCAGTTCTTC
TRBV5-1	.	TRBJ1-2	TRBD1	CASSPGGTGWGYTF	TGCGCCAGCAGCCCGGGGGGGACAGGGTGGGGCTACACCTTC
TRBV10-3	.	TRBJ1-5	.	CAISVGEANQPQHF	TGTGCCATCAGTGTGGGGGAGGCCAATCAGCCCCAGCATTTT
TRBV6-1	.	TRBJ2-2	TRBD1	CASSNRTGNTGELFF	TGTGCCAGCAGTAATCGGACAGGGAACACCGGGGAGCTGTTTTTT
TRBV25-1	.	TRBJ2-4	.	CASSESTRWYF	TGTGCCAGCAGTGAATCAACCCGGTGGTACTTC
TRBV6-4	.	TRBJ1-1	.	CASSPSYTEAFF	TGTGCCAGCAGTCCTTCTTACACTGAAGCTTTCTTT
TRBV7-9	.	TRBJ2-7	TRBD1	CASSFGQGVAKRGDEQYF	TGTGCCAGCAGCTTCGGACAGGGGGTCGCCAAACGAGGGGACGAGCAGTACTTC